The clone carrying this T cell receptor beta chain was observed a few times. The antigen is undetermined. A sample-barcoded 5' primer and a J-beta primer mix were used in a second PCR of about 7 to 12 cycles. Via MiXCR, TCRdb re-called the 5' RACE reads, giving one row per CDR3 protein. The sample yields around 990,000 distinct CDR3 sequences, almost 25% seen once. The record originates from a study of blood T cells in healthy people across ages. Germline lookup yields CDR1 LGHNA and CDR2 YNFKEQ. V was clipped by 2 bases and J by 7 bases; unmatched bases: 9. The CDR3 is 15 residues long. General study findings and limits: A conclusive naive versus antigen-experienced comparison was prevented by the unsorted PBMCs.

These records were also assigned to another study, of T cells of mothers and their children. That source reports: The output of TCR recombination is shaped by thymic selection similarly in related and unrelated pairs.

The specimen sequenced was blood. The chain has TRBV4-2 and TRBJ1-2; TRBD1 aligns across 8 bases. This receptor was obtained from a girl between 2 and 10 years old in good health. In nucleotides, the CDR3 is TGTGCCAGCAGCCAATCGGGACAGGATCTCCGTGGCTACACCTTC. Translation: CASSQSGQDLRGYTF.